This T cell receptor (beta chain) derives from a study of cytomegalovirus exposure and HLA in healthy donors. Germline-derived CDR1 and CDR2 are SGHDT and YYEEEE. This CDR3 is 13 amino acids long. The V segment lost 2 bases and the J segment 5 bases; nucleotides outside the gene matches: 0. Clones were read by immunoSEQ multiplex PCR, and TCRdb kept only the in-frame ones, dropping some. The table lists 90,000 or so clones, approximately 81% of them singletons. The TCR was taken from a young man in good health and CMV-seropositive. This chain joins TRBV5-6 and TRBJ2-2, with 7 bases aligning to TRBD2. The sequenced material came from PBMCs. The CDR3, as DNA: TGTGCCAGCAGCTTTAGCGGGACCGGGGAGCTGTTTTTT. It yields the protein CASSFSGTGELFF.